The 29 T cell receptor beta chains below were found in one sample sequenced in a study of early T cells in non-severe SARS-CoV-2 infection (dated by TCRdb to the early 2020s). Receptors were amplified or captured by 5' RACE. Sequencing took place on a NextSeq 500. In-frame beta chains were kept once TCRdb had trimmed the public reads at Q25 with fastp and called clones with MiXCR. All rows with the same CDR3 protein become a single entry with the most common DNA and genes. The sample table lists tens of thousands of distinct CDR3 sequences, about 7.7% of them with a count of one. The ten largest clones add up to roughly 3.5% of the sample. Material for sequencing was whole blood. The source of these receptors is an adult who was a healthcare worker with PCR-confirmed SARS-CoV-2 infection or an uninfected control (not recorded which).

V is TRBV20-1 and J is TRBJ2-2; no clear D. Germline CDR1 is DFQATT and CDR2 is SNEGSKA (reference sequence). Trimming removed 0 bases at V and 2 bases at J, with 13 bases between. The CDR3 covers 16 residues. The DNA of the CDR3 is TGCAGTGCTAGAGAAGGAAGGCGGAGCAACACCGGGGAGCTGTTTTTT. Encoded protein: CSAREGRRSNTGELFF.

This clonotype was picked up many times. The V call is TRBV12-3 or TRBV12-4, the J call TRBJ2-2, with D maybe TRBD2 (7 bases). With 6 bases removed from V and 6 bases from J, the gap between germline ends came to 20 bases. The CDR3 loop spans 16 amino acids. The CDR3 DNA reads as TGTGCCAGCAGCCGATCGGGGGCGGGAGTTTCCGGGGAGCTGTTTTTT. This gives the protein CASSRSGAGVSGELFF.

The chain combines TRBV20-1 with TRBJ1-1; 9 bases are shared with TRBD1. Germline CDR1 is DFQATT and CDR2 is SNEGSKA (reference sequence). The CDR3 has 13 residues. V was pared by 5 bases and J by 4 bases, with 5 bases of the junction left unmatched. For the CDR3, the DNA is TGCAGTGCTCGGACAGGGGAGGTCACTGAAGCTTTCTTT. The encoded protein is CSARTGEVTEAFF.

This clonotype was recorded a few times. As DNA, the CDR3 is TGTGCCAGCAGTTCTACAGGGGGTAGCTCCTACGAGCAGTACTTC. This codes for CASSSTGGSSYEQYF. V gene TRBV6-6 combines with J gene TRBJ2-7; TRBD1 aligns across 8 bases. Germline trimming cut 4 bases from V and 0 bases from J; bases unmatched to any gene: 5. The CDR3 consists of 15 residues. Germline CDR1 and CDR2: MNHNY and SVGAGI (reference sequence).

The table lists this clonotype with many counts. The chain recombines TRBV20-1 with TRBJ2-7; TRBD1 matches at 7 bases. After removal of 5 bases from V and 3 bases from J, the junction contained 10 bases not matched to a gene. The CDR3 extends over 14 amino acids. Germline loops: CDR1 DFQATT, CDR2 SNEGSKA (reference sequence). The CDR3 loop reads CSARTGELGYEQYF. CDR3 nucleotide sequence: TGCAGTGCTCGTACAGGGGAGTTAGGCTACGAGCAGTACTTC.

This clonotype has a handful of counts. CDR3 sequence reads: CSVEAEKQFF. DNA of the CDR3: TGCAGCGTTGAAGCCGAAAAGCAGTTCTTC. V and J are TRBV29-1 and TRBJ2-1, with D unresolved. CDR1 is SQVTM, CDR2 ANQGSEA, per germline. V was pared by 1 base and J by 11 bases, with 6 bases between. The CDR3 is 10 amino acids.

The CDR3 region has the DNA TGTGCCACCAGTGATAGGACTAGCGCCGTCACAGATACGCAGTATTTT. Encoded protein: CATSDRTSAVTDTQYF. V is TRBV24-1 and J is TRBJ2-3; 9 bases match TRBD2. CDR1 is KGHDR and CDR2 is SFDVKD in the germline V gene. V lost 3 bases to trimming and J lost 2 bases; unmatched junction nucleotides: 5. The CDR3 length is 16 residues.

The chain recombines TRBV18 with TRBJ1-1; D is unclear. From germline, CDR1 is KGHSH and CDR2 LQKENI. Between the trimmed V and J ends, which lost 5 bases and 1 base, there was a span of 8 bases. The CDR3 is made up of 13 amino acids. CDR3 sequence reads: CASSEVKNTEAFF. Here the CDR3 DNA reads TGTGCCAGCTCAGAGGTGAAGAACACTGAAGCTTTCTTT.

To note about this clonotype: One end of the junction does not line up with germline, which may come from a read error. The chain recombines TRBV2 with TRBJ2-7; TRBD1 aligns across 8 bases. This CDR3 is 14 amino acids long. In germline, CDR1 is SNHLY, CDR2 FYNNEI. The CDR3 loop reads CVSTYGTGTYEQYF. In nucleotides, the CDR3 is TGTGTCAGCACGTACGGGACAGGTACCTACGAGCAGTACTTC.

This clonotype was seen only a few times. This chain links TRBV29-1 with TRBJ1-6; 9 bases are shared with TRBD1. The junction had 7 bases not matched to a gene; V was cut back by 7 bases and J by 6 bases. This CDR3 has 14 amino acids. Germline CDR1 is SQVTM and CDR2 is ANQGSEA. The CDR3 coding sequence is TGCAGCGCCGCGACAGGGGGGGTTAATTCACCCCTCCACTTT. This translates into CSAATGGVNSPLHF.

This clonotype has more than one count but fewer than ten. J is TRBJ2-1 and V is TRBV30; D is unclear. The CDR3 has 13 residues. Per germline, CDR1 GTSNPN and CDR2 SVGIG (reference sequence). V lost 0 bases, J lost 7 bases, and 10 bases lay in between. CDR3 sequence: CAWSVLPWNEQFF. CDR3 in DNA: TGTGCCTGGAGTGTACTACCTTGGAATGAGCAGTTCTTC.

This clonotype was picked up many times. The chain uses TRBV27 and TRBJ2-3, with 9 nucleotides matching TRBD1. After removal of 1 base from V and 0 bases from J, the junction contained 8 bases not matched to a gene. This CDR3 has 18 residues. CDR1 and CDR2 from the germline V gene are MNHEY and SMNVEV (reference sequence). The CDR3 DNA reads TGTGCCAGCAGTTTATTCACCTGGACAGGGGTTAGCACAGATACGCAGTATTTT. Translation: CASSLFTWTGVSTDTQYF.

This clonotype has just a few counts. CDR3 in DNA: TGTGCCAGCAGCACGGCTCGACTAGCGGCAAACCCCAGCTCCTACAATGAGCAGTTCTTC. It encodes CASSTARLAANPSSYNEQFF. This chain connects TRBV6-2 or TRBV6-3 to TRBJ2-1; 9 bases map to TRBD2. Trimming took 6 bases from V and 0 from J; bases not matched to a gene: 18. CDR3 length equals 20 residues. Germline-derived CDR1 and CDR2 are MNHEY and SVGEGT.

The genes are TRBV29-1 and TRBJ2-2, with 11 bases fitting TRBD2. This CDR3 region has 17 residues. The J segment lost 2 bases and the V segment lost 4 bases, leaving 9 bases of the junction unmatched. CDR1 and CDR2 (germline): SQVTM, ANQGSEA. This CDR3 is CSVVLAGDKPNTGELFF. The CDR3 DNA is TGCAGCGTTGTACTAGCGGGAGACAAACCAAACACCGGGGAGCTGTTTTTT.

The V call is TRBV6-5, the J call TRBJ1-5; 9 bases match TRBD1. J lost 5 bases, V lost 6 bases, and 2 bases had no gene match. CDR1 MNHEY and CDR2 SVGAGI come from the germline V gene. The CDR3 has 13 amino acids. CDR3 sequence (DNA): TGTGCCAGCAGGGGGACAGGGCATCAGCCCCAGCATTTT. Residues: CASRGTGHQPQHF.

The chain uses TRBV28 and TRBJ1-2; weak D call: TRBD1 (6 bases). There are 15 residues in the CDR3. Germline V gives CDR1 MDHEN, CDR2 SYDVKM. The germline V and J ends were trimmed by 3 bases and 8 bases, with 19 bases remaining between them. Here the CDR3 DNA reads TGTGCCAGCAGTTTCCCCAGTGGCAGGGGTATGGGCTACACCTTC. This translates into CASSFPSGRGMGYTF.

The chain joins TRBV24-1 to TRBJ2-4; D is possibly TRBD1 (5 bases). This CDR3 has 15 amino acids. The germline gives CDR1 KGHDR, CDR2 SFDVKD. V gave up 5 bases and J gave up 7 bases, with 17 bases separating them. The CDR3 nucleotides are TGTGCCACCAGTGCCAGGGAAGGTGTCCGGAACATTCAGTACTTC. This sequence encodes CATSAREGVRNIQYF.

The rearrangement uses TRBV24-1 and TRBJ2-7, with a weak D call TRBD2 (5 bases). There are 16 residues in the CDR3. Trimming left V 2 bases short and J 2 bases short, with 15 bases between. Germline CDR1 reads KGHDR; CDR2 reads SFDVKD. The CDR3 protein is CATSDSRGGPPYEQYF. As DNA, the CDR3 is TGTGCCACCAGTGATTCCCGCGGCGGGCCCCCCTACGAGCAGTACTTC.

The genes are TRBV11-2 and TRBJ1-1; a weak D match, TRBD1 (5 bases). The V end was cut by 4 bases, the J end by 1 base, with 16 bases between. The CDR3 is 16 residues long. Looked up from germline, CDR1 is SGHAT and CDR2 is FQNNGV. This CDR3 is CASSWRAGHKNTEAFF. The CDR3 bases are TGTGCCAGCAGCTGGAGGGCGGGGCATAAGAACACTGAAGCTTTCTTT.

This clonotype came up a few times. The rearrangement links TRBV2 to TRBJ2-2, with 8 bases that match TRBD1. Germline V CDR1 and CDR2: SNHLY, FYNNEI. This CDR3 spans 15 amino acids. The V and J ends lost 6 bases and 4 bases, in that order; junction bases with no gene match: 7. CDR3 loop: CASRSIQGATGELFF. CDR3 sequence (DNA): TGTGCCAGCAGATCCATCCAGGGGGCCACCGGGGAGCTGTTTTTT.

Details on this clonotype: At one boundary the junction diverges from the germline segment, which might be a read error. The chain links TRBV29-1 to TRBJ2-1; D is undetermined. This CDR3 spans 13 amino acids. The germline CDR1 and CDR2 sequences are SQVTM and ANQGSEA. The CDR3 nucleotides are TGCAGCGTATGGGCGGACCCCTACAATGAGCTGTTCTTC. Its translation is CSVWADPYNELFF.

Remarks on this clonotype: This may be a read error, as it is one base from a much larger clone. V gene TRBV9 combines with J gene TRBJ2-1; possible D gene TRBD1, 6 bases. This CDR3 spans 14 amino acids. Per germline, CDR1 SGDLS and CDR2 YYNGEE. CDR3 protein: CASSPRRADSEQIF. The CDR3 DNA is TGTGCCAGCAGCCCCCGGCGAGCGGACAGTGAGCAGATCTTC.

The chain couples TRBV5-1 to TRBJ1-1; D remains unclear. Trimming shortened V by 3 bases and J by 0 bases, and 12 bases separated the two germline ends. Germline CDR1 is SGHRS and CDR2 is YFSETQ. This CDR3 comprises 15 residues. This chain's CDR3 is CASSSQPDMNTEAFF. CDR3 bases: TGCGCCAGCAGCTCACAGCCTGATATGAACACTGAAGCTTTCTTT.

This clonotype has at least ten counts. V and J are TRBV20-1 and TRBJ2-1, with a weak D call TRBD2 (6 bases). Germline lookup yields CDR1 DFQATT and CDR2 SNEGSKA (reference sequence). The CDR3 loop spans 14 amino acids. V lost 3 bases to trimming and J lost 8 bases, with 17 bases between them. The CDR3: CSASGSKLGHEQFF. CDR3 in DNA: TGCAGTGCTAGCGGGAGTAAGTTAGGCCATGAGCAGTTCTTC.

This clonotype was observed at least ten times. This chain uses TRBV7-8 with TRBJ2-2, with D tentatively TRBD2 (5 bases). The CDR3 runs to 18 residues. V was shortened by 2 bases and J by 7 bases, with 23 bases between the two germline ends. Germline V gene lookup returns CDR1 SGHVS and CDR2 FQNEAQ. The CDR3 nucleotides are TGTGCCAGCAGCTTACTTTCTGAGGGAGTGGGTCCGAGCGGGGAGCTGTTTTTT. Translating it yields CASSLLSEGVGPSGELFF.

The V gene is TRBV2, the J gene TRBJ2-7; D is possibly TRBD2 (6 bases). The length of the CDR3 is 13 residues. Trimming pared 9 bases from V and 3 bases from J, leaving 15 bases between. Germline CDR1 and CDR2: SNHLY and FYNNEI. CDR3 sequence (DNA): TGTGCCAGTGGGAACCTGGAGGGCTACGAGCAGTACTTC. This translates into CASGNLEGYEQYF.

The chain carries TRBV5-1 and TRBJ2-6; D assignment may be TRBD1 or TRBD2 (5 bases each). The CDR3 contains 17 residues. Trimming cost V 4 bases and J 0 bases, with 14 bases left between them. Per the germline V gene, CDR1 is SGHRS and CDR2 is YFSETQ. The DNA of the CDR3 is TGCGCCAGCAGCCCCGGGACGACTTCCTCTGGGGCCAACGTCCTGACTTTC. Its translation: CASSPGTTSSGANVLTF.

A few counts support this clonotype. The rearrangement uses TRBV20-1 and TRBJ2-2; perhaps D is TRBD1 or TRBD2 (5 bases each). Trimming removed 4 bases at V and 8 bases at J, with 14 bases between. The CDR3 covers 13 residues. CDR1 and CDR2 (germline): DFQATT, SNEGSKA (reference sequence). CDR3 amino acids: CSATPGTTGELFF. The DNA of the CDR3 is TGCAGTGCTACCCCGGGGACGACGGGGGAGCTGTTTTTT.

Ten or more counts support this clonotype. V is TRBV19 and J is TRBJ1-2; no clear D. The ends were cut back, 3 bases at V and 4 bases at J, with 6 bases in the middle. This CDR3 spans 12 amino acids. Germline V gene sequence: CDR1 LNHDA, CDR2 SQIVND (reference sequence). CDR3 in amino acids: CASSIASYGYTF. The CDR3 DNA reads TGTGCCAGTAGTATCGCCAGCTATGGCTACACCTTC.